The clone carrying this T cell receptor (beta chain) occurred many times. Its antigen remains unidentified. V was pared by 4 bases and J by 2 bases, with 9 bases between. There are 13 residues in the CDR3. Germline CDR1 is SGHRS and CDR2 is YFSETQ. These data belong to a study of CD8 T cells in ankylosing spondylitis. Study-wide results and caveats: In synovial fluid and blood from reactive arthritis, some motif variants were previously reported. Clones linked to disease, bearing a CD8+ phenotype, were relatively rare in peripheral blood. Matched ankylosing spondylitis synovial fluid reportedly showed significant enrichment of disease-linked clones.

For TCR beta, libraries came from quantitative 5'-RACE with molecular barcodes. TCRdb re-analysed the 5' RACE reads in MiXCR, keeping a single row per CDR3 protein. The sample contains more than 150,000 distinct CDR3 sequences, roughly 20% of which appear only once. The sequenced material came from blood, either unsorted or a sorted T cell fraction (not recorded which). The chain is built from TRBV5-1 and TRBJ2-5; D might be TRBD1 (5 bases). This clonotype was obtained from a male donor aged 5-29 years with ankylosing spondylitis or in good health (not recorded which). The CDR3 DNA reads as TGCGCCAGCAGCGTCGACAGTCAAGAGACCCAGTACTTC. This translates into CASSVDSQETQYF.